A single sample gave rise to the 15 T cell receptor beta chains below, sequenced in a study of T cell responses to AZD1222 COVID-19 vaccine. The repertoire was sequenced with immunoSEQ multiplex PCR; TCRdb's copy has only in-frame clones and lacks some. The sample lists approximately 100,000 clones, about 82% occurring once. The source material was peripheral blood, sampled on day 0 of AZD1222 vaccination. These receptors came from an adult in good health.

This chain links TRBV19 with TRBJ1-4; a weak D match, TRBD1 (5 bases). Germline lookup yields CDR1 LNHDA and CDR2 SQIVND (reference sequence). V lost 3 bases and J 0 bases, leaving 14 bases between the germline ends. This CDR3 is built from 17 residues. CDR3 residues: CASSINGVGATNEKLFF. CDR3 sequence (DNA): TGTGCCAGTAGTATCAACGGGGTAGGGGCAACTAATGAAAAACTGTTTTTT.

CDR3 sequence reads: CASSFTGGTEAFF. The CDR3 DNA reads TGCGCCAGCAGCTTTACAGGGGGCACTGAAGCTTTCTTT. The chain employs TRBV5-1 and TRBJ1-1; 8 bases match TRBD1. Trimming at V came to 2 bases and at J to 4 bases, leaving 1 base not matched to a gene. The CDR3 contains 13 residues. The germline V gene has CDR1 SGHRS and CDR2 YFSETQ.

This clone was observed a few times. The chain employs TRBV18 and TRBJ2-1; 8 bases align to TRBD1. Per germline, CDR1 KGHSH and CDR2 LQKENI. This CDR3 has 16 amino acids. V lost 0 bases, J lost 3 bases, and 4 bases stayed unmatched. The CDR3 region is CASSPPITGGYNEQFF. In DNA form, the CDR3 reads TGTGCCAGCTCACCACCAATAACAGGGGGCTACAATGAGCAGTTCTTC. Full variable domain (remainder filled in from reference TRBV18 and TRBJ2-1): NAGVMQNPRHLVRRRGQEARLRCSPMKGHSHVYWYRQLPEEGLKFMVYLQKENIIDESGMPKERFSAEFPKEGPSILRIQQVVRGDSAAYFCASSPPITGGYNEQFFGPGTRLTVL.

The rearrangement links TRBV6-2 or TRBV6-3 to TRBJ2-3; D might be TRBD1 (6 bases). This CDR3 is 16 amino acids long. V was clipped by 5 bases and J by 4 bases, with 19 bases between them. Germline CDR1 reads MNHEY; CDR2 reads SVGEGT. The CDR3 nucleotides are TGTGCCAGCAGTCGAGCCCAGGGGAAGAGTTCAGATACGCAGTATTTT. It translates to CASSRAQGKSSDTQYF.

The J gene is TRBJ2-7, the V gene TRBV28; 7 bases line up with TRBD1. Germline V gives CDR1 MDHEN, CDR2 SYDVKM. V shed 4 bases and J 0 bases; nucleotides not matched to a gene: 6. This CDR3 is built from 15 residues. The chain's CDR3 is CASSSRRDSSYEQYF. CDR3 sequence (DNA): TGTGCCAGCAGTTCTCGAAGGGACAGCTCCTACGAGCAGTACTTC.

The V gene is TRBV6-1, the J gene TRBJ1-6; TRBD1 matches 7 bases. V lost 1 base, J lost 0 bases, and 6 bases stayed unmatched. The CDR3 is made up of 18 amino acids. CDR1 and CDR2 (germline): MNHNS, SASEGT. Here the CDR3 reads CASSEVPGQSSYNSPLHF. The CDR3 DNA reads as TGTGCCAGCAGTGAAGTACCGGGACAGAGCTCCTATAATTCACCCCTCCACTTT.

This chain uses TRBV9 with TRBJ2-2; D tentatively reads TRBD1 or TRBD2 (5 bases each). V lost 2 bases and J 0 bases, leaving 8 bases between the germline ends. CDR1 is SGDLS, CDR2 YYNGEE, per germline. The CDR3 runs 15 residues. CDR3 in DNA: TGTGCCAGCAGCGTGGGACGGACGAACACCGGGGAGCTGTTTTTT. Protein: CASSVGRTNTGELFF.

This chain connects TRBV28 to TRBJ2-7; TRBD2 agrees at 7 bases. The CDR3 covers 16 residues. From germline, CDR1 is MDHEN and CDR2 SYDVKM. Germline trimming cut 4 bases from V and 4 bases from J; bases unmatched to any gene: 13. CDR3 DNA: TGTGCCAGCAGTTCATACCTCGCTAGCGGAGGTTACGAGCAGTACTTC. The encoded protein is CASSSYLASGGYEQYF.

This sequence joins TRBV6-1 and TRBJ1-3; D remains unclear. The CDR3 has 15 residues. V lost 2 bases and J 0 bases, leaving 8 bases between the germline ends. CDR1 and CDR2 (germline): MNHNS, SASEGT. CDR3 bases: TGTGCCAGCAGTGAAAGGAGAGACTCTGGAAACACCATATATTTT. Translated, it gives CASSERRDSGNTIYF.

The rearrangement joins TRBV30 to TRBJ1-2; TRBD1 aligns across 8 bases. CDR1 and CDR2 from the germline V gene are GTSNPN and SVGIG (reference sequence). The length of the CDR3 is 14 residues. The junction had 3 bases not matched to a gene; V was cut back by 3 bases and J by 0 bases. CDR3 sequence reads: CAWRLGQANYGYTF. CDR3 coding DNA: TGTGCCTGGAGGCTGGGACAGGCTAACTATGGCTACACCTTC.

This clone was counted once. As DNA, the CDR3 is TGTGCCAGCAGTAAACAAGAGACCCAGTACTTC. This gives the protein CASSKQETQYF. V usage is TRBV6-2 or TRBV6-3 and J usage is TRBJ2-5; no clear D. The germline V and J ends were trimmed by 5 bases and 2 bases, with 3 bases remaining between them. The CDR3 contains 11 residues. Germline V gene sequence: CDR1 MNHEY, CDR2 SVGEGT.

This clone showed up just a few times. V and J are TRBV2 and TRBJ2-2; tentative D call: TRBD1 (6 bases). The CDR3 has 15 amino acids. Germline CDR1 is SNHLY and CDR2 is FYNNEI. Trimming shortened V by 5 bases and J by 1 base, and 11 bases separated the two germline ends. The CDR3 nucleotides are TGTGCCAGCAGTCGACAGGTTGAGAACACCGGGGAGCTGTTTTTT. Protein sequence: CASSRQVENTGELFF.

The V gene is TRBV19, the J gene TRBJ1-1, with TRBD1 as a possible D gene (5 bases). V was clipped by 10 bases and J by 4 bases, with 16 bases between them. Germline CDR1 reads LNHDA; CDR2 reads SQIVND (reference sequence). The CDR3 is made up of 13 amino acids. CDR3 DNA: TGTGCCATTTTAAAGAACGGGGGCACTGAAGCTTTCTTT. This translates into CAILKNGGTEAFF.

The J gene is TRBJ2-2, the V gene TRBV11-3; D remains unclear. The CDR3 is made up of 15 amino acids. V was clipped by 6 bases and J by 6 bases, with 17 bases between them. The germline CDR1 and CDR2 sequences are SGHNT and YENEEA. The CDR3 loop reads CASSQSNDGAGELFF. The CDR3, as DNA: TGTGCCAGCAGTCAAAGTAACGACGGAGCCGGGGAGCTGTTTTTT. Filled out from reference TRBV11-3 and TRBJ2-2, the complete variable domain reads EAGVVQSPRYKIIEKKQPVAFWCNPISGHNTLYWYLQNLGQGPELLIRYENEEAVDDSQLPKDRFSAERLKGVDSTLKIQPAELGDSAVYLCASSQSNDGAGELFFGEGSRLTVL.

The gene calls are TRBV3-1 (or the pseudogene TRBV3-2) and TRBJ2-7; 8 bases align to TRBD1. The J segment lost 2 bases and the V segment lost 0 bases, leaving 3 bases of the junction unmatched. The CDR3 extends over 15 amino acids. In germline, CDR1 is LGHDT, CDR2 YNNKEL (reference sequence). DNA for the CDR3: TGTGCCAGCAGCCAAGAGAGGACAGGGACCTACGAGCAGTACTTC. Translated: CASSQERTGTYEQYF.